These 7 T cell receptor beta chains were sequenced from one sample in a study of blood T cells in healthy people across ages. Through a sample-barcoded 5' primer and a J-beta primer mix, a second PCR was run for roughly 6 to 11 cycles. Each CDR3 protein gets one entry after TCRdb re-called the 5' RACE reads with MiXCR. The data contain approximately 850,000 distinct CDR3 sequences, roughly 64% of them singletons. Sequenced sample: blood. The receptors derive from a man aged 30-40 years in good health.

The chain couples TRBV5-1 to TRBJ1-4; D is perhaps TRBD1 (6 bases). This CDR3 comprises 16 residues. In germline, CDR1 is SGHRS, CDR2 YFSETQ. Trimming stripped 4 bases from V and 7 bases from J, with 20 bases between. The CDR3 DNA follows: TGCGCCAGCAGCCCCGGGGGGGGGCGGAACCTTGAAAAACTGTTTTTT. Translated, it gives CASSPGGGRNLEKLFF.

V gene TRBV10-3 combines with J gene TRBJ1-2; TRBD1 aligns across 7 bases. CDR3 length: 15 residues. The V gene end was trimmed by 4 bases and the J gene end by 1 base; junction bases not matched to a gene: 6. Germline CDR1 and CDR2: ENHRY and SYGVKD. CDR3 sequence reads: CAISAVDRDNYGYTF. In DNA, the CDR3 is TGTGCCATCAGTGCTGTCGACAGGGATAACTATGGCTACACCTTC.

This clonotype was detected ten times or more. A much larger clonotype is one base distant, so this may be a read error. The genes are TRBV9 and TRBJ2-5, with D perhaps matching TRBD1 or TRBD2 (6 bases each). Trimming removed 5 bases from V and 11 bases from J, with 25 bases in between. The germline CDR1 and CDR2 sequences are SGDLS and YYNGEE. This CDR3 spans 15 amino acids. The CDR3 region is CASSQEGVARNEQYF. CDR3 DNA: TGTGCCAGCAGTCAGGAGGGGGTGGCACGCAATGAGCAGTACTTC.

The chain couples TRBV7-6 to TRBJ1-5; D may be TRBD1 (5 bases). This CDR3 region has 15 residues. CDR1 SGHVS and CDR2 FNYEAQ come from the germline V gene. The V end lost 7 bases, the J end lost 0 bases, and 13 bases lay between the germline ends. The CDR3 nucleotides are TGTGCCAGCAAGGAGGGACGGTATAGCAATCAGCCCCAGCATTTT. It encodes CASKEGRYSNQPQHF.

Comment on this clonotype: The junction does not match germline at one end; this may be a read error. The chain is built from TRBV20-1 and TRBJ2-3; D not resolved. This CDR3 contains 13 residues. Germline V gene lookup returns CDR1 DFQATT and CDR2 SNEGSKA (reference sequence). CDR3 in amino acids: CSACISAPDTQYF. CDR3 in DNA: TGTAGTGCTTGTATTTCGGCCCCAGATACGCAGTATTTT.

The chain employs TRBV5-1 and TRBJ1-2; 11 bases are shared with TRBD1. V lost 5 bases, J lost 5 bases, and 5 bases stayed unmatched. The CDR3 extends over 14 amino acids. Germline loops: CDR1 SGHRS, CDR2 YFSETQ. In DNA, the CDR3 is TGCGCCAGCAGAGAGGGACAGGGGGTATATGGCTACACCTTC. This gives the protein CASREGQGVYGYTF.

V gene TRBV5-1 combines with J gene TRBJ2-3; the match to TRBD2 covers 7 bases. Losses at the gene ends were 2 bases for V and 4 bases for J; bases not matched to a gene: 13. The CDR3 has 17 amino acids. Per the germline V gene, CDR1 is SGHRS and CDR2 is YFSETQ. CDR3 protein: CASSLFSSGRSADTQYF. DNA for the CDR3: TGCGCCAGCAGCTTATTTTCTAGCGGACGGTCGGCAGATACGCAGTATTTT.